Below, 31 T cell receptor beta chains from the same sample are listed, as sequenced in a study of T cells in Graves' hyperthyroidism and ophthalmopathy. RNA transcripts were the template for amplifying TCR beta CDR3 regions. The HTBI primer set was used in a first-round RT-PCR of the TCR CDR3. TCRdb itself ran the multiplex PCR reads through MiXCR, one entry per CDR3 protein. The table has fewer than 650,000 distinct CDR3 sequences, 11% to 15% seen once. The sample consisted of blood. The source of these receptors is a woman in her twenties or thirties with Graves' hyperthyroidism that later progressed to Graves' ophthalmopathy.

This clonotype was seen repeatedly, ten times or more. The CDR3 DNA is TGTGCCAGCTTGGGACAGGAGGGGGTAGAAAAACTGTTTTTT. Translation: CASLGQEGVEKLFF. V is TRBV2 and J is TRBJ1-4, with 8 nucleotides matching TRBD1. There are 14 residues in the CDR3. The J segment lost 8 bases and the V segment lost 8 bases, leaving 10 bases of the junction unmatched. From germline, CDR1 is SNHLY and CDR2 FYNNEI. Full variable domain (missing parts from reference TRBV2 and TRBJ1-4): EPEVTQTPSHQVTQMGQEVILRCVPISNHLYFYWYRQILGQKVEFLVSFYNNEISEKSEIFDDQFSVERPDGSNFTLKIRSTKLEDSAMYFCASLGQEGVEKLFFGSGTQLSVL.

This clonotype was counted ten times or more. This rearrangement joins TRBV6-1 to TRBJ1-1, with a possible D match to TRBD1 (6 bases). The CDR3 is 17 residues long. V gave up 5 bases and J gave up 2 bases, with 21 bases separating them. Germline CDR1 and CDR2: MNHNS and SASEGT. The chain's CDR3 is CASSTSGQFMINTEAFF. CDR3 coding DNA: TGTGCCAGCAGTACATCAGGACAGTTTATGATTAACACTGAAGCTTTCTTT.

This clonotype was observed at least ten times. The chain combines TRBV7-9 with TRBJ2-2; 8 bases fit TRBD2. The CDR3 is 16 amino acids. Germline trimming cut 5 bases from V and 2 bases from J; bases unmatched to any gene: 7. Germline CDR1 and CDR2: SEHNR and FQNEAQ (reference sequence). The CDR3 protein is CASSLTSGINTGELFF. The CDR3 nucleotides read TGTGCCAGCAGCCTTACTAGCGGAATAAACACCGGGGAGCTGTTTTTT.

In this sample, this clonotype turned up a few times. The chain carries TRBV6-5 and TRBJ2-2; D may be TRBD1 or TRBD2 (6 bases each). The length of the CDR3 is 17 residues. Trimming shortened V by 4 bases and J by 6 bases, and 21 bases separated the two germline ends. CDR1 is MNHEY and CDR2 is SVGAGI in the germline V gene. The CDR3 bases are TGTGCCAGCAGTTCAGCGTTGGGGGCAGGAGGGGCCGGGGAGCTGTTTTTT. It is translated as CASSSALGAGGAGELFF.

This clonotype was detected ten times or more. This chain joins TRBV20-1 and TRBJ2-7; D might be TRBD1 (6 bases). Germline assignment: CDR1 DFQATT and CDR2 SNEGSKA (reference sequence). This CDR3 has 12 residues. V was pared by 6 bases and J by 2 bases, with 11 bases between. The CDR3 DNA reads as TGCAGTGCCAAAGGGGGACCCTACGAGCAGTACTTC. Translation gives CSAKGGPYEQYF.

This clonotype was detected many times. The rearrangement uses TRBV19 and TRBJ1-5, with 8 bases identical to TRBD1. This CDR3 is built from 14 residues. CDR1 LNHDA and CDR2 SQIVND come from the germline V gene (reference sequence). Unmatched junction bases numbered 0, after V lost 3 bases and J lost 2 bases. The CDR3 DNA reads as TGTGCCAGTAGTATGACAGGGGGCAATCAGCCCCAGCATTTT. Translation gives CASSMTGGNQPQHF.

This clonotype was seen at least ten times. CDR3 amino acids: CSAAQDSGNTIYF. CDR3 DNA sequence: TGCAGCGCCGCACAGGACTCTGGAAACACCATATATTTT. V usage is TRBV29-1 and J usage is TRBJ1-3, with a tentative D call TRBD1 (5 bases). The CDR3 contains 13 residues. V lost 7 bases and J 0 bases, leaving 10 bases between the germline ends. Germline CDR1 SQVTM, CDR2 ANQGSEA. The entire variable domain, with the rest obtained from reference TRBV29-1 and TRBJ1-3, is as follows: SAVISQKPSRDICQRGTSLTIQCQVDSQVTMMFWYRQQPGQSLTLIATANQGSEATYESGFVIDKFPISRPNLTFSTLTVSNMSPEDSSIYLCSAAQDSGNTIYFGEGSWLTVV.

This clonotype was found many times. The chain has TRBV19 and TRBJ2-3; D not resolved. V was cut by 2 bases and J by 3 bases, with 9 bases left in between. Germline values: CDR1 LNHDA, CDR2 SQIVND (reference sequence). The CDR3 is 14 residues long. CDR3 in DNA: TGTGCCAGTAGTATAACCGCGCAGACAGATACGCAGTATTTT. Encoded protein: CASSITAQTDTQYF.

The CDR3 here is CASSEGGLDEQYF. Here the CDR3 DNA reads TGTGCCAGCAGTGAGGGTGGACTAGACGAGCAGTACTTC. The gene calls are TRBV25-1 and TRBJ2-7, with 7 positions matching TRBD2. After removal of 3 bases from V and 5 bases from J, the junction contained 4 bases not matched to a gene. The germline gives CDR1 MGHDK, CDR2 SYGVNS. This CDR3 is built from 13 residues.

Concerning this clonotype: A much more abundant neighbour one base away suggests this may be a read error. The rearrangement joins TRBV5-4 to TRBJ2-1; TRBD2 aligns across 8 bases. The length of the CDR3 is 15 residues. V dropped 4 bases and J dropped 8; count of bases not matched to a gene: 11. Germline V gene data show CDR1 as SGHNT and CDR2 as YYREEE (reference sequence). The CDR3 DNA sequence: TGTGCCAGCAGCCGACACCCGGGAGGGAGGGATGAGCAGTTCTTC. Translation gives CASSRHPGGRDEQFF.

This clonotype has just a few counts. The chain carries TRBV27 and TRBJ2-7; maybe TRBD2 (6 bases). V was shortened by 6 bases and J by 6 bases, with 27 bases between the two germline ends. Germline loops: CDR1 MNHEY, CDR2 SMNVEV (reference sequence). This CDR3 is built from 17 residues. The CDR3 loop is CASSYGGMTAWGFEQYF. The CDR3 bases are TGTGCCAGCAGCTACGGAGGGATGACTGCCTGGGGCTTCGAGCAGTACTTC.

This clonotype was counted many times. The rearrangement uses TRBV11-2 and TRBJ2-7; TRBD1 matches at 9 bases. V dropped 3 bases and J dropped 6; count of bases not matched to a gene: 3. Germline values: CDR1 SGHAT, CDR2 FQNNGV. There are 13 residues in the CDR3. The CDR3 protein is CASSLGQGVEQYF. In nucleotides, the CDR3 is TGTGCCAGCAGCTTGGGACAGGGAGTCGAGCAGTACTTC. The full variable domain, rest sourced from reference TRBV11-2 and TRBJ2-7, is EAGVAQSPRYKIIEKRQSVAFWCNPISGHATLYWYQQILGQGPKLLIQFQNNGVVDDSQLPKDRFSAERLKGVDSTLKIQPAKLEDSAVYLCASSLGQGVEQYFGPGTRLTVT.

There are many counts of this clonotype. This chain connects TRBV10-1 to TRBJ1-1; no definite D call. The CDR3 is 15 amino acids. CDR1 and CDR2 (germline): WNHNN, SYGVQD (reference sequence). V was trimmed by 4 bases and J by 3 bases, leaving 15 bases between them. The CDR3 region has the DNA TGCGCCAGCAGTGTGAGGTGGCTTCGAGACACTGAAGCTTTCTTT. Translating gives CASSVRWLRDTEAFF.

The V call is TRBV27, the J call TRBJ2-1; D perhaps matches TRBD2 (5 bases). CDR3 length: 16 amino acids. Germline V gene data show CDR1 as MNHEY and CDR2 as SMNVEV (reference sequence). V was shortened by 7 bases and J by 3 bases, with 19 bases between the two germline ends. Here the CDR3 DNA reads TGTGCCAGCACCCGGGATCGGCCTACCGACTACAATGAGCAGTTCTTC. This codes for CASTRDRPTDYNEQFF.

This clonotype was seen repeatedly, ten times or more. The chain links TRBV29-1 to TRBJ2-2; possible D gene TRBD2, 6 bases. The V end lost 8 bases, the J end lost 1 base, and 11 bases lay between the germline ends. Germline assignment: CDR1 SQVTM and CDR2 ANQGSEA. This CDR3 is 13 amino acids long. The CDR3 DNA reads TGCAGCTCGGCTAGCGAGAACACCGGGGAGCTGTTTTTT. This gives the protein CSSASENTGELFF.

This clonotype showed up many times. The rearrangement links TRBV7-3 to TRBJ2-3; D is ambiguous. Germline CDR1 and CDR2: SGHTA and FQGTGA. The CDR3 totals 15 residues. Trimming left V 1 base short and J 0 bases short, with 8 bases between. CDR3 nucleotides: TGTGCCAGCAGCTTAATAGCAGCTAGCACAGATACGCAGTATTTT. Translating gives CASSLIAASTDTQYF. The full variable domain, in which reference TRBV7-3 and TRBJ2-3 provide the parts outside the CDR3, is GAGVSQTPSNKVTEKGKYVELRCDPISGHTALYWYRQSLGQGPEFLIYFQGTGAADDSGLPNDRFFAVRPEGSVSTLKIQRTERGDSAVYLCASSLIAASTDTQYFGPGTRLTVL.

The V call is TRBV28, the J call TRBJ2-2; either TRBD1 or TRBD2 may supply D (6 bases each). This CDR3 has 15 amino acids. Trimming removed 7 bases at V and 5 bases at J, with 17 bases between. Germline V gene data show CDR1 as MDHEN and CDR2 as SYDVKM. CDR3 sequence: CASKYRGLGTGELFF. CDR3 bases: TGTGCCAGCAAGTACCGGGGGCTGGGTACCGGGGAGCTGTTTTTT.

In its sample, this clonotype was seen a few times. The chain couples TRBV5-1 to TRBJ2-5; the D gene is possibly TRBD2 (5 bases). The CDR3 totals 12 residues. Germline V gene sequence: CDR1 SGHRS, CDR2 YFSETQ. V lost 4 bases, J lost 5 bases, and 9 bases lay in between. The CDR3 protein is CASSTGLETQYF. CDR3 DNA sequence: TGCGCCAGCAGCACGGGGTTGGAGACCCAGTACTTC.

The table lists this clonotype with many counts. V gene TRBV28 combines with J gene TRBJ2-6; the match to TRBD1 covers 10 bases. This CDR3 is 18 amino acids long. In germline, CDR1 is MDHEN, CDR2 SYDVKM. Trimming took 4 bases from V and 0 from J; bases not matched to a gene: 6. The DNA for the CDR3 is TGTGCCAGCAGTTCCTGGACAGGGGGTGGCTCTGGGGCCAACGTCCTGACTTTC. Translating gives CASSSWTGGGSGANVLTF.

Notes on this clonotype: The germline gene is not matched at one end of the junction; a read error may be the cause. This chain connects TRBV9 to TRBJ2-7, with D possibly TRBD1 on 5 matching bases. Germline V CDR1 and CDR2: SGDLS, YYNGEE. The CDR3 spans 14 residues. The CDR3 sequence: CASSLQGLPYEQHF. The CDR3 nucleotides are TGTGCCAGCAGCTTGCAGGGTCTGCCCTACGAGCAGCACTTC.

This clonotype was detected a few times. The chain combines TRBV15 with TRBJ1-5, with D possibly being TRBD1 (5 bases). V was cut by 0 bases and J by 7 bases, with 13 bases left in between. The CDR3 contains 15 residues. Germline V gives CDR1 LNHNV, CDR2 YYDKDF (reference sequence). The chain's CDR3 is CATSRDGGGGQPQHF. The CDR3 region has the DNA TGTGCCACCAGCAGAGATGGGGGGGGTGGCCAGCCCCAGCATTTT. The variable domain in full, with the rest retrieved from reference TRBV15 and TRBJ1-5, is DAMVIQNPRYQVTQFGKPVTLSCSQTLNHNVMYWYQQKSSQAPKLLFHYYDKDFNNEADTPDNFQSRRPNTSFCFLDIRSPGLGDTAMYLCATSRDGGGGQPQHFGDGTRLSIL.

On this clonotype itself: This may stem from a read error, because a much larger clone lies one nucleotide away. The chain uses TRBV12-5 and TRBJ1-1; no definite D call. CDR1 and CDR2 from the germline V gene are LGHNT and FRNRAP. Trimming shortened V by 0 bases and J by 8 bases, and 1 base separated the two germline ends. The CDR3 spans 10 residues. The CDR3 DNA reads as TGTGCTAGTGGTTTGGTAGAAGCTTTCTTT. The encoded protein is CASGLVEAFF.

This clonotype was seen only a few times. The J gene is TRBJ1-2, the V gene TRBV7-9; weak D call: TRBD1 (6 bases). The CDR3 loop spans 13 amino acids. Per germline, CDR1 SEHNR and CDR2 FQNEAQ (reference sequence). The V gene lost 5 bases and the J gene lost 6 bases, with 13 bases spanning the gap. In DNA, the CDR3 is TGTGCCAGCAGCCCCGCGACAGGAAATGGCTACACCTTC. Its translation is CASSPATGNGYTF.

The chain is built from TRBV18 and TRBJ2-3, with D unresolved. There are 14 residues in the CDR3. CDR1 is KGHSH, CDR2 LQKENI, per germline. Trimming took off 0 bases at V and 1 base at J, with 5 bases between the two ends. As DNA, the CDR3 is TGTGCCAGCTCACCACCGGTAGGCACAGATACGCAGTATTTT. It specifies CASSPPVGTDTQYF.

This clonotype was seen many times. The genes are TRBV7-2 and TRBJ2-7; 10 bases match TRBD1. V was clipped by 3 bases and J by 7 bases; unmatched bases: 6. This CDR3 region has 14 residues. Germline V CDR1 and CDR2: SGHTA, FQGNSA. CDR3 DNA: TGTGCCAGCAGCTTCCGGGACAGGGGTCCGGAGCAGTACTTC. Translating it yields CASSFRDRGPEQYF.

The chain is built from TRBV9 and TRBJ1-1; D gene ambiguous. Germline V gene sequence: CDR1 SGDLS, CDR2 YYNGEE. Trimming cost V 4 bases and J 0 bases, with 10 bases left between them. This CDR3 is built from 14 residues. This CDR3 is CASSIQSMNTEAFF. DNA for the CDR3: TGTGCCAGCAGCATTCAATCAATGAACACTGAAGCTTTCTTT.

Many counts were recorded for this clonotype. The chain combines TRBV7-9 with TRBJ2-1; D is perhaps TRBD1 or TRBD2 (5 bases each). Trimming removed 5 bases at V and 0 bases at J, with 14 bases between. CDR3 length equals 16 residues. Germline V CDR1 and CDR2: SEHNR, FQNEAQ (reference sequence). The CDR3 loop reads CASSPHTGGSYNEQFF. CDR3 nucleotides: TGTGCCAGCAGCCCGCATACAGGAGGCTCCTACAATGAGCAGTTCTTC.

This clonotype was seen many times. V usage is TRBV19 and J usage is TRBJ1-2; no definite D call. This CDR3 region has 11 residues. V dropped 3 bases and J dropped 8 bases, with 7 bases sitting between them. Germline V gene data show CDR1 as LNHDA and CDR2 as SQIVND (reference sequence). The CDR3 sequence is CASSIMEGYTF. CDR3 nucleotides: TGTGCCAGTAGTATCATGGAAGGCTACACCTTC.

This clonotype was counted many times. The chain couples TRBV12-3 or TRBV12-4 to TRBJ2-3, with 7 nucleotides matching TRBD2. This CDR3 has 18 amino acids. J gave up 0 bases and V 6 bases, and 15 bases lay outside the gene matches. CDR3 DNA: TGTGCCAGCAGAATACGGGACTACTCGGTTTATAGCACAGATACGCAGTATTTT. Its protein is CASRIRDYSVYSTDTQYF.

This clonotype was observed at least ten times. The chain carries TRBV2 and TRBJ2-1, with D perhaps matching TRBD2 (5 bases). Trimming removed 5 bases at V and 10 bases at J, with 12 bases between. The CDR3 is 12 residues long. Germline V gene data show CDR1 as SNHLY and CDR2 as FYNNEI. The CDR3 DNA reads TGTGCCAGCAGTTCTAGCTTTAGAGAGCAGTTCTTC. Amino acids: CASSSSFREQFF.

CDR3 in DNA: TGCAGTGCTAGCCCCCTAAGCTCCTACAATGAGCAGTTCTTC. Translation: CSASPLSSYNEQFF. The rearrangement links TRBV20-1 to TRBJ2-1, with D uncertain. Trimming removed 3 bases at V and 0 bases at J, with 9 bases between. The germline gives CDR1 DFQATT, CDR2 SNEGSKA (reference sequence). The CDR3 totals 14 residues.